These 17 T cell receptor beta chains were sequenced from one sample in a study of CD8 T cells in ankylosing spondylitis. Study results and caveats: Among TCR beta sequences, a motif of under ten highly homologous variants appeared characteristic of ankylosing spondylitis blood.

These receptors lack a known antigen. TCRdb recomputed calls from the 5' RACE reads with MiXCR, one row per CDR3 protein. The sample has approximately 300,000 distinct CDR3 sequences; 8% are singletons. The sample taken for sequencing was blood, either unsorted or a sorted T cell fraction (not recorded which). The receptors were gathered from a male donor with ankylosing spondylitis.

This chain links TRBV7-2 with TRBJ2-7; TRBD1 aligns across 7 bases. Germline CDR1 is SGHTA and CDR2 is FQGNSA. The CDR3 contains 13 residues. V was pared by 6 bases and J by 4 bases, with 6 bases of the junction left unmatched. The CDR3 DNA reads TGTGCCAGCAGGAACAGGGGACAGTACGAGCAGTACTTC. Its translation: CASRNRGQYEQYF. Combining the CDR3 with reference TRBV7-2 and TRBJ2-7 gives the whole variable domain GAGVSQSPSNKVTEKGKDVELRCDPISGHTALYWYRQSLGQGLEFLIYFQGNSAPDKSGLPSDRFSAERTGGSVSTLTIQRTQQEDSAVYLCASRNRGQYEQYFGPGTRLTVT.

The chain combines TRBV12-3 or TRBV12-4 with TRBJ2-1; the match to TRBD1 covers 9 bases. CDR3 size: 15 residues. Trimming at V came to 5 bases and at J to 10 bases, leaving 12 bases not matched to a gene. Written as DNA, the CDR3 is TGTGCCAGCAGTCTAGGGACAGGGTCCGGCCGCGAGCAGTTCTTC. Translation: CASSLGTGSGREQFF.

This chain connects TRBV4-1 to TRBJ2-2; D might be TRBD2 (5 bases). Between the trimmed V and J ends, which lost 5 bases and 0 bases, there was a span of 13 bases. CDR1 and CDR2 from the germline V gene are MGHRA and YSYEKL. This CDR3 contains 16 residues. The CDR3 reads CASSWFRAANTGELFF. Here the CDR3 DNA reads TGCGCCAGCAGCTGGTTTCGAGCGGCGAACACCGGGGAGCTGTTTTTT.

The chain links TRBV12-3 or TRBV12-4 to TRBJ2-7; D gene uncertain. V lost 9 bases and J lost 3, with 15 bases in between. The CDR3 runs 13 residues. The CDR3 coding sequence is TGTGCCAGTGGGGTCCGGAAGTTCTACGAGCAGTACTTC. Its translation is CASGVRKFYEQYF.

The chain is built from TRBV20-1 and TRBJ1-5; 9 bases are shared with TRBD1. This CDR3 contains 13 residues. Germline V gene lookup returns CDR1 DFQATT and CDR2 SNEGSKA (reference sequence). V lost 6 bases and J lost 5; bases outside the gene matches: 5. CDR3: CSADRGEHQPQHF. The CDR3 nucleotides read TGCAGTGCGGACAGGGGAGAGCATCAGCCCCAGCATTTT.

The DNA for the CDR3 is TGTGCCAGCTCTTTTGTGCGGAGACGCACAGATACGCAGTATTTT. It translates to CASSFVRRRTDTQYF. The chain joins TRBV28 to TRBJ2-3, with unresolved D. The CDR3 loop spans 15 amino acids. Trimming pared 8 bases from V and 1 base from J, leaving 16 bases between. CDR1 MDHEN and CDR2 SYDVKM come from the germline V gene.

The rearrangement links TRBV5-1 to TRBJ2-1; TRBD2 is a possible D gene (7 bases). This CDR3 is 13 amino acids long. V lost 5 bases to trimming and J lost 6 bases, with 12 bases between them. Germline-derived CDR1 and CDR2 are SGHRS and YFSETQ. In DNA, the CDR3 is TGCGCCAGCAGTTGGGGGGGGGCCAATGAGCAGTTCTTC. Translation gives CASSWGGANEQFF.

The V call is TRBV24-1, the J call TRBJ2-7, with TRBD2 matching 8 bases. Germline CDR1 and CDR2: KGHDR and SFDVKD. The CDR3 covers 14 residues. V lost 5 bases, J lost 6 bases, and 8 bases stayed unmatched. CDR3 nucleotide sequence: TGTGCCACCAGTGGAGGGACTAGGATTGGCGAGCAGTACTTC. Its translation is CATSGGTRIGEQYF.

The gene calls are TRBV29-1 and TRBJ1-5; D not resolved. Germline loops: CDR1 SQVTM, CDR2 ANQGSEA. V shed 4 bases and J shed 7 bases, with 14 bases lying between them. CDR3 length equals 13 residues. The CDR3 nucleotides read TGCAGCGTTGTGCGAGGACCGGGGCAGCCCCAGCATTTT. Amino acid sequence: CSVVRGPGQPQHF.

V gene TRBV6-5 combines with J gene TRBJ2-2, with D uncertain. V dropped 4 bases and J dropped 3 bases, with 15 bases sitting between them. Germline CDR1 reads MNHEY; CDR2 reads SVGAGI. The CDR3 runs to 16 residues. In DNA form, the CDR3 reads TGTGCCAGCAGTTCTCGGACCGATAGCTACACCGGGGAGCTGTTTTTT. As protein: CASSSRTDSYTGELFF.

This clonotype showed up many times. A junction boundary mismatches the germline segment, possibly from a read error. The chain has TRBV5-1 and TRBJ2-7; D remains ambiguous. Per germline, CDR1 SGHRS and CDR2 YFSETQ. The CDR3 has 13 amino acids. The CDR3 DNA sequence: TGTGCCAGCAGTTACAGTTCGTCCTACGAGCAGTACTTC. It is translated as CASSYSSSYEQYF.

J is TRBJ2-1 and V is TRBV6-5; 10 bases match TRBD2. Germline CDR1 is MNHEY and CDR2 is SVGAGI. The CDR3 is made up of 18 amino acids. J was trimmed by 8 bases and V by 0 bases; bases with no gene match: 13. The CDR3 DNA reads as TGTGCCAGCAGTTACTCGATTATCCTAGCGGGAGTCCCCCATGAGCAGTTCTTC. Its protein product is CASSYSIILAGVPHEQFF.

The V and J genes are TRBV25-1 and TRBJ2-3; TRBD1 is a possible D gene (5 bases). V was cut by 2 bases and J by 0 bases, with 12 bases left in between. Germline V gene sequence: CDR1 MGHDK, CDR2 SYGVNS. There are 16 residues in the CDR3. The CDR3: CASSEIWPGSTDTQYF. The CDR3 DNA follows: TGTGCCAGCAGTGAAATTTGGCCAGGGAGCACAGATACGCAGTATTTT.

At least ten counts were recorded for this clonotype. The V gene is TRBV20-1, the J gene TRBJ2-3; possibly TRBD1 or TRBD2 for D (5 bases each). The ends were cut back, 6 bases at V and 0 bases at J, with 22 bases in the middle. The germline CDR1 and CDR2 sequences are DFQATT and SNEGSKA (reference sequence). CDR3 length: 17 residues. DNA of the CDR3: TGCAGTGCAGGATTCTTAAAACCGGGACCAAGCACAGATACGCAGTATTTT. It is translated as CSAGFLKPGPSTDTQYF.

CDR3 sequence reads: CASSPVRGLLMNTEAFF. Here the CDR3 DNA reads TGTGCCAGCAGCCCCGTCCGGGGGCTCCTAATGAACACTGAAGCTTTCTTT. The chain carries TRBV7-9 and TRBJ1-1, with D possibly TRBD1 on 6 matching bases. Deletions cut 5 bases from V and 0 bases from J, with 19 bases between. Germline V CDR1 and CDR2: SEHNR, FQNEAQ (reference sequence). CDR3 length: 17 residues.

V is TRBV20-1 and J is TRBJ1-4; TRBD1 is a possible D gene (6 bases). In germline, CDR1 is DFQATT, CDR2 SNEGSKA (reference sequence). Trimming took 2 bases from V and 5 from J, leaving 15 bases between them. The CDR3 extends over 15 amino acids. CDR3 sequence (DNA): TGCAGTGCTAGACTGGGTTGGGGGCGCAATGAAAAACTGTTTTTT. Translation: CSARLGWGRNEKLFF.

This chain joins TRBV5-1 and TRBJ2-1; D may be TRBD2 (5 bases). The CDR3 has 15 residues. Germline CDR1 and CDR2: SGHRS and YFSETQ. V gave up 0 bases and J gave up 4 bases, with 11 bases separating them. CDR3: CASSLGWESYNEQFF. The CDR3 coding sequence is TGCGCCAGCAGCTTGGGGTGGGAGTCGTACAATGAGCAGTTCTTC.